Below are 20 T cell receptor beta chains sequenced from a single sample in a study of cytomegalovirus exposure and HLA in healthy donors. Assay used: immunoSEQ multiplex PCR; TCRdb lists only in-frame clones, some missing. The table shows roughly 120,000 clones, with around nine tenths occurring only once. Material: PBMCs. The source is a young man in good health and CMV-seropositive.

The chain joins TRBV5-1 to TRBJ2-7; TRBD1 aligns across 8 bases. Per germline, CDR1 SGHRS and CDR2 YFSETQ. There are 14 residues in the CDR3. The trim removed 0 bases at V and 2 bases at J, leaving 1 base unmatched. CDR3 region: CASSLGTGPYEQYF. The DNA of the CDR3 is TGCGCCAGCAGCTTGGGGACAGGGCCCTACGAGCAGTACTTC.

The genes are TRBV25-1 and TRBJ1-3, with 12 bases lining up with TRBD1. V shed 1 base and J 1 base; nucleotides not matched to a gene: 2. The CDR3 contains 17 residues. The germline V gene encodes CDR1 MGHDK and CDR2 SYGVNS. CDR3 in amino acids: CASSEWGQGASGNTIYF. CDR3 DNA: TGTGCCAGCAGTGAATGGGGACAGGGGGCGTCTGGAAACACCATATATTTT.

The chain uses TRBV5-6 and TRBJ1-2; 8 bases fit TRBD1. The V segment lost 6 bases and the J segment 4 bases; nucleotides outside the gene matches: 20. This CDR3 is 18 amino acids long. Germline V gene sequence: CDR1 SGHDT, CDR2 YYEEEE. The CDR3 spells CASTDGQGVFWGTYGYTF. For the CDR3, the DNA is TGTGCCAGCACCGACGGACAGGGAGTCTTTTGGGGGACCTATGGCTACACCTTC.

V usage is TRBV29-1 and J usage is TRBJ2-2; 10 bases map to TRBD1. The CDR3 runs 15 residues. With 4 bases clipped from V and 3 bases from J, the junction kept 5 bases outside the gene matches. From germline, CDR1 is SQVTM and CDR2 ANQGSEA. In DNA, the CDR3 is TGCAGCGTTGGGGGTGGACAGGGGGACACCGGGGAGCTGTTTTTT. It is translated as CSVGGGQGDTGELFF.

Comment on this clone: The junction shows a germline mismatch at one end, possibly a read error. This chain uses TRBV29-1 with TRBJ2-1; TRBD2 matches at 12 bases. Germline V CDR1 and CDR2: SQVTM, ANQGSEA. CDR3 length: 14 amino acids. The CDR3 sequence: CSVEGLAGYNEQFF. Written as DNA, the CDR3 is TGCAGCGTCGAAGGACTAGCGGGGTACAATGAGCAGTTCTTC.

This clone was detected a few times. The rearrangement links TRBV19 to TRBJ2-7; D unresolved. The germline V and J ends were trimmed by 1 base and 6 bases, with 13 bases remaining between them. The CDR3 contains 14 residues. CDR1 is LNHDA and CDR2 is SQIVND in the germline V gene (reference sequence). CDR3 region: CASSIGAQIREQYF. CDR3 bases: TGTGCCAGTAGTATAGGGGCCCAAATCCGCGAGCAGTACTTC.

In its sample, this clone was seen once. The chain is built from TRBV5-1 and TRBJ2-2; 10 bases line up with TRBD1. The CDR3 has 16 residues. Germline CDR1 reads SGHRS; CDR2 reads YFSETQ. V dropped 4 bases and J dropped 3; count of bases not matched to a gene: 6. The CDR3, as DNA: TGCGCCAGCAGCGCCGGGACAGGGGTGTACACCGGGGAGCTGTTTTTT. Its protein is CASSAGTGVYTGELFF.

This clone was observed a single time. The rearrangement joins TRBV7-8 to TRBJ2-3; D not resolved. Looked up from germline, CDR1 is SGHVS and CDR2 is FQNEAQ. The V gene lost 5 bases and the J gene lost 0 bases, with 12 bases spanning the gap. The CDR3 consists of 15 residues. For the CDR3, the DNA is TGTGCCAGCAGCCCCCGCCGGGTGAGCACAGATACGCAGTATTTT. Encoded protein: CASSPRRVSTDTQYF.

The CDR3 DNA follows: TGTGCCAGCTCGTCCGGGACAGGGTATCAGCCCCAGCATTTT. Translating it yields CASSSGTGYQPQHF. V and J are TRBV28 and TRBJ1-5; 9 bases agree with TRBD1. The V and J ends lost 8 bases and 5 bases, in that order; junction bases with no gene match: 7. Germline CDR1 MDHEN, CDR2 SYDVKM. The CDR3 is made up of 14 amino acids.

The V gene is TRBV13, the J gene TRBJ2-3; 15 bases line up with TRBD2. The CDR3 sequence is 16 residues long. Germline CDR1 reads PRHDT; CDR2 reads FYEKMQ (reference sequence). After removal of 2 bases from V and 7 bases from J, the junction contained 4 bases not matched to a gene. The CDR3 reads CASSLRTSGGENTQYF. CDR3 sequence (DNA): TGTGCCAGCAGCTTACGGACTAGCGGGGGGGAAAATACGCAGTATTTT.

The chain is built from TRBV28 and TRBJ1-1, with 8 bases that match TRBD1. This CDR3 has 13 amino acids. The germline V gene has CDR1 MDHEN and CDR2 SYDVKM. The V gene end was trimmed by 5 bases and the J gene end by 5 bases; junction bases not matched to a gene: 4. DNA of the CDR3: TGTGCCAGCAGTCCAGGGGGCGGGACTGAAGCTTTCTTT. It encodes CASSPGGGTEAFF. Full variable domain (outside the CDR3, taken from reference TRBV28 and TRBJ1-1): DVKVTQSSRYLVKRTGEKVFLECVQDMDHENMFWYRQDPGLGLRLIYFSYDVKMKEKGDIPEGYSVSREKKERFSLILESASTNQTSMYLCASSPGGGTEAFFGQGTRLTVV.

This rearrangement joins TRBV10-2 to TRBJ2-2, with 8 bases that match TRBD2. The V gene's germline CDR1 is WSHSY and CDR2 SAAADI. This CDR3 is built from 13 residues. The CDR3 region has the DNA TGCGCGTGCCGGGGGGGGCCTTCCGGGGAGCTGTTTTTT. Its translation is CACRGGPSGELFF.

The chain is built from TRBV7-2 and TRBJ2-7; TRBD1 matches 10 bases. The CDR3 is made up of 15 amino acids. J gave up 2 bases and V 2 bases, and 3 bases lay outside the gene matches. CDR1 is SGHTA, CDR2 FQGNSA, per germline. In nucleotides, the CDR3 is TGTGCCAGCAGCTTACCCGGACAGGGGGCCTACGAGCAGTACTTC. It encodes CASSLPGQGAYEQYF.

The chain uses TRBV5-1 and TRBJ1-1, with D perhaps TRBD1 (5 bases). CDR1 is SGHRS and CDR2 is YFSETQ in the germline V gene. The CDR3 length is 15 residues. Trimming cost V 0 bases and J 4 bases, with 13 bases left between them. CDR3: CASSLVATGGTEAFF. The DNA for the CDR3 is TGCGCCAGCAGCTTGGTAGCAACGGGGGGCACTGAAGCTTTCTTT.

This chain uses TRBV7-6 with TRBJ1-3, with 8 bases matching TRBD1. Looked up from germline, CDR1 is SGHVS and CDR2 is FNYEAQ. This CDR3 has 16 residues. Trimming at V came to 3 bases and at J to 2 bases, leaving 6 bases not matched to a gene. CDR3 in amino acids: CASSFAEQGAGNTIYF. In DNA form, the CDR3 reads TGTGCCAGCAGCTTCGCCGAACAGGGGGCTGGAAACACCATATATTTT.

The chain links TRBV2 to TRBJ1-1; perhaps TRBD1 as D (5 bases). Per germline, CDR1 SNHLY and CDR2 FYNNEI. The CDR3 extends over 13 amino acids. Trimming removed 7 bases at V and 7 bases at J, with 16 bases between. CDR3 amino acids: CASTWGSLVEAFF. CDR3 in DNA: TGTGCCAGCACTTGGGGCTCCTTGGTTGAAGCTTTCTTT.

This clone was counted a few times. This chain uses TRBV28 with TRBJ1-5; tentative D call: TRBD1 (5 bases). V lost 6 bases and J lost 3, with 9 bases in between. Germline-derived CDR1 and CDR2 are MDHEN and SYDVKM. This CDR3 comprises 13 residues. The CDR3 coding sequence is TGTGCCAGCAGCCGGGGGGTCAATCAGCCCCAGCATTTT. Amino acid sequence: CASSRGVNQPQHF.

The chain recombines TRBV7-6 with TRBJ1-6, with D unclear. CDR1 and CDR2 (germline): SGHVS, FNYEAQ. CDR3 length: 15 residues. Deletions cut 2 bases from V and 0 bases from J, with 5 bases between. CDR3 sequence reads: CASSLRSSYNSPLHF. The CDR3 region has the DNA TGTGCCAGCAGCTTAAGGAGCTCCTATAATTCACCCCTCCACTTT. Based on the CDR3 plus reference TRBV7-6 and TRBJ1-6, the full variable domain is GAGVSQSPRYKVTKRGQDVALRCDPISGHVSLYWYRQALGQGPEFLTYFNYEAQQDKSGLPNDRFSAERPEGSISTLTIQRTEQRDSAMYRCASSLRSSYNSPLHFGNGTRLTVT.

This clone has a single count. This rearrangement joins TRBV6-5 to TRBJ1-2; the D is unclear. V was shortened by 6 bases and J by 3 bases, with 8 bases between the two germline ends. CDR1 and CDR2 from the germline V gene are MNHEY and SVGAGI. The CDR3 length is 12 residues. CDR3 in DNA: TGTGCCAGCAGGGAGGGAGACTATGGCTACACCTTC. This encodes CASREGDYGYTF.

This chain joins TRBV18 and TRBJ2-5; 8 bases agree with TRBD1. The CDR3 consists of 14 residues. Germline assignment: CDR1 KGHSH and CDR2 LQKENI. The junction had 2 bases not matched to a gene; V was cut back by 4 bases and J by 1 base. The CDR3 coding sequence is TGTGCCAGCTCACTGGACAGGGTCCAAGAGACCCAGTACTTC. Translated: CASSLDRVQETQYF. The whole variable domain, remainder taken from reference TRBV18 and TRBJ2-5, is NAGVMQNPRHLVRRRGQEARLRCSPMKGHSHVYWYRQLPEEGLKFMVYLQKENIIDESGMPKERFSAEFPKEGPSILRIQQVVRGDSAAYFCASSLDRVQETQYFGPGTRLLVL.